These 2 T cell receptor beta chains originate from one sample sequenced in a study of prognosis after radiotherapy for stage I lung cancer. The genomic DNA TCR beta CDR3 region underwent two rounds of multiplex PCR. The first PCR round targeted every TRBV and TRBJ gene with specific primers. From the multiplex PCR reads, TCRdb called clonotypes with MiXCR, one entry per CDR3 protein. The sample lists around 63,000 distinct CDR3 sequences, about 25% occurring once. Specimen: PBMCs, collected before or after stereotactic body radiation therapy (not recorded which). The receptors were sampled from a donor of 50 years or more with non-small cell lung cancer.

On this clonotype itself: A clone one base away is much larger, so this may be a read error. The DNA of the CDR3 is TGTGCCAGCAGTGAAGTAAGGGGGCCAGGGAGGTCGGGGAATGAAGCTTTCTTT. It yields the protein CASSEVRGPGRSGNEAFF. This rearrangement joins TRBV6-1 to TRBJ1-1; 7 bases map to TRBD1. The CDR3 runs 18 residues. V gave up 1 base and J gave up 7 bases; unmatched junction bases: 18. Germline V gives CDR1 MNHNS, CDR2 SASEGT.

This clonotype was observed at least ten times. CDR3 in amino acids: CASSAGGGKGYTF. The CDR3 DNA sequence: TGTGCCAGCAGTGCGGGTGGAGGGAAGGGCTACACCTTC. This sequence joins TRBV2 and TRBJ1-2; D is uncertain. The CDR3 spans 13 residues. V lost 4 bases and J 8 bases, leaving 14 bases between the germline ends. CDR1 and CDR2 (germline): SNHLY, FYNNEI.